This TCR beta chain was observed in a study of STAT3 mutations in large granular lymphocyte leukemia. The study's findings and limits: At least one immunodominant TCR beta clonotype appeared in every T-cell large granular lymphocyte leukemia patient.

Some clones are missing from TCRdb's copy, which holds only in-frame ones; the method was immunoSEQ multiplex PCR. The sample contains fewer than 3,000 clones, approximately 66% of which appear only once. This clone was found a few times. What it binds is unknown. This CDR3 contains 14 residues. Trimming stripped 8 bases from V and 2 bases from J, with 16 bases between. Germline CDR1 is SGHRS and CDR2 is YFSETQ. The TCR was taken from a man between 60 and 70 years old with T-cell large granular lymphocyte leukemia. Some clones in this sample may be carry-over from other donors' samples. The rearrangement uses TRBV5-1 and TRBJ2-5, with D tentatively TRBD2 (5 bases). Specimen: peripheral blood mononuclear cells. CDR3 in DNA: TGCGCCAGTGCCCTTGGACTCCCACAAGAGACCCAGTACTTC. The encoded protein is CASALGLPQETQYF.